The entry that follows covers one T cell receptor (beta chain) sequence. CDR3 length: 15 residues. Germline V CDR1 and CDR2: MNHEY, SMNVEV (reference sequence). With 4 bases clipped from V and 4 bases from J, the junction kept 2 bases outside the gene matches. The data were taken from a study of blood T cell repertoires in COVID-19. Method: immunoSEQ multiplex PCR; TCRdb's copy keeps in-frame clones and lacks some. The sample has 150,000 to 200,000 clones, about 86% seen once; the top ten hold 8% to 10%. The sequenced sample was peripheral blood. This chain uses TRBV27 with TRBJ1-6; 9 positions agree with TRBD1. The source of this sequence is a man aged 55-75 years with acute or convalescent COVID-19. The CDR3 nucleotides are TGTGCCAGCAGTTCCGGACAGGGGTATAATTCACCCCTCCACTTT. It is translated as CASSSGQGYNSPLHF.